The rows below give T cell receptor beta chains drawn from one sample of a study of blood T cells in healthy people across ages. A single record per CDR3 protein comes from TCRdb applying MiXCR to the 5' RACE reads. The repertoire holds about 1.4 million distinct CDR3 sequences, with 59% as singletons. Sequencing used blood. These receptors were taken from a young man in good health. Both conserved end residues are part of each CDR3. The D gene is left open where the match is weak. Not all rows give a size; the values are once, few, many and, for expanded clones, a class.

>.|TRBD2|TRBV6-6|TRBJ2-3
TGTGCCAGCATACTGGGGACTAGCGTGACAGATACGCAGTATTTT
CASILGTSVTDTQYF
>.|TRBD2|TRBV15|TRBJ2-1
TGTGCCACCAGCAGAGACGGGACTAGCGGGAGTGACGATGAGCAGTTCTTC
CATSRDGTSGSDDEQFF
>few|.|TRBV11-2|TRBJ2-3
TGTGCCAGCAGCTTAGGGGACTTCCCAGATACGCAGTATTTT
CASSLGDFPDTQYF
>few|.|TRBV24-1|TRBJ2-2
TGTGCCACCAGTCAGTCCATACTCGACACCGGGGAGCTGTTTTTT
CATSQSILDTGELFF
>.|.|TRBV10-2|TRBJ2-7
TGCGCCAGCAGTGAGGTGGGACATCGATTCTCCTACGAGCAGTACTTC
CASSEVGHRFSYEQYF
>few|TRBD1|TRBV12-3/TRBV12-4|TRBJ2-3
TGTGCCAGCAGGCGGGACAGGGGGTACACAGATACGCAGTATTTT
CASRRDRGYTDTQYF
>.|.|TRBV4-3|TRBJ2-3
TGCGCCAGCAGCCAAGTAGGTTTTCCTGGAGAAGATACGCAGTATTTT
CASSQVGFPGEDTQYF
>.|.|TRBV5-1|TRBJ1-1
TGCGCCAGCAGCTTGGCGGCGGGGGGGGTGAACACTGAAGCTTTCTTT
CASSLAAGGVNTEAFF
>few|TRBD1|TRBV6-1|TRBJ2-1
TGTGCCAGCAGTGTTGGGGGACAGGGGCTCAATGAGCAGTTCTTC
CASSVGGQGLNEQFF
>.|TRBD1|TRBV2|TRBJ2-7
TGTGCCAGCATTGTAGACAGGGTTCTCTACGAGCAGTACTTC
CASIVDRVLYEQYF
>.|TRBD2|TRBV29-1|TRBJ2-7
TGCAGCGTTGAAGGAGGACCTAGCGGGGACTACGGGCAGTACTTC
CSVEGGPSGDYGQYF
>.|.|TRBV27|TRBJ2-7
TGTGCCAGCAGTCTTGCTGAGGACTACGAGCAGTACTTC
CASSLAEDYEQYF
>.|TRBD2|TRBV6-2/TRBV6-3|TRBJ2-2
TGTGCCAGCAGTTTAAGCGGGAGCGTCGGGGAGCTGTTTTTT
CASSLSGSVGELFF
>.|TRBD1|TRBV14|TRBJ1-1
TGTGCCAGCAGCCAAGGACAGGGGCACATGAACACTGAAGCTTTCTTT
CASSQGQGHMNTEAFF
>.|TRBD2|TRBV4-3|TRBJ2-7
TGCGCCAGCAGTATTACTAGCGATGACTACGAGCAGTACTTC
CASSITSDDYEQYF
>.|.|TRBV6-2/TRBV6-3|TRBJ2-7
TGTGCCAGCACCCATACGCGGGTAACGGGTAATGAGCAGTACTTC
CASTHTRVTGNEQYF